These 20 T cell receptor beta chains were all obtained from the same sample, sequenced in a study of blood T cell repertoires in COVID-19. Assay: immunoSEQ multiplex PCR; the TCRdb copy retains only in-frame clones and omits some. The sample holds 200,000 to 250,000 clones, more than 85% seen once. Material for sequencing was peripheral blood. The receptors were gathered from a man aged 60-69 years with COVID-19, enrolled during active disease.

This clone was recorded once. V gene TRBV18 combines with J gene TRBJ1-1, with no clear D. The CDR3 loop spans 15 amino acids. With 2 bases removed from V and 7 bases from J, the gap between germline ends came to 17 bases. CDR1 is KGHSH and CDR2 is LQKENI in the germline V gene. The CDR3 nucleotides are TGTGCCAGCTCACCATCCACCTCTCGAGAAGATGAAGCTTTCTTT. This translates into CASSPSTSREDEAFF.

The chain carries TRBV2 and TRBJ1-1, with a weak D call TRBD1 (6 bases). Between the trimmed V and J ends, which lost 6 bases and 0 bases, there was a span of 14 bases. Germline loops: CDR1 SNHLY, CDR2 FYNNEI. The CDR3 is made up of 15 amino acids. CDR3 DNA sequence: TGTGCCAGCAGACCTAGGACAGCGATGAACACTGAAGCTTTCTTT. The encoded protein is CASRPRTAMNTEAFF.

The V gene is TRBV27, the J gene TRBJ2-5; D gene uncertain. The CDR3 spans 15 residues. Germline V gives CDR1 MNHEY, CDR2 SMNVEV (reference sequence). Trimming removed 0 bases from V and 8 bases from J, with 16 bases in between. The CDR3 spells CASSLSRRSEITQYF. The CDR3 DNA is TGTGCCAGCAGTTTATCGAGGCGTTCCGAAATTACCCAGTACTTC.

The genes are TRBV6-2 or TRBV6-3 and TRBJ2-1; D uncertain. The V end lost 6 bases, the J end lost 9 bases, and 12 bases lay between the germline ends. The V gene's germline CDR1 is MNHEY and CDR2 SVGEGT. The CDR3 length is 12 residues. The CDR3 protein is CASSPLFSEQFF. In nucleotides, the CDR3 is TGTGCCAGCAGCCCACTATTCTCTGAGCAGTTCTTC.

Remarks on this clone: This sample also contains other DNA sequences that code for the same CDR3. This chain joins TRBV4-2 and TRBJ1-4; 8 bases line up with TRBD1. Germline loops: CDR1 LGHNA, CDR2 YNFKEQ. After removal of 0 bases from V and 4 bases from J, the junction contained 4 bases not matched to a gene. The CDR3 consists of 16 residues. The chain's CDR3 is CASSQDGTGDNEKLFF. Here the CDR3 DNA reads TGTGCCAGCAGCCAAGATGGGACAGGTGATAATGAAAAACTGTTTTTT.

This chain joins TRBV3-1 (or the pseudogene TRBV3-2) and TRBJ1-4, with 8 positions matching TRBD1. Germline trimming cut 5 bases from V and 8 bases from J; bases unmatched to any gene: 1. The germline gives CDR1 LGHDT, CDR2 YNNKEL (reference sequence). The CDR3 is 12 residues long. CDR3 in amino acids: CASSWDREKLFF. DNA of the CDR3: TGTGCCAGCAGCTGGGACAGGGAAAAACTGTTTTTT.

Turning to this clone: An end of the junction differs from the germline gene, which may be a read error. The CDR3, as DNA: TGTGCCAGCAGTTTCCCCGGGACAGGGACAGGTAACTTC. Its protein is CASSFPGTGTGNF. J is TRBJ2-7 and V is TRBV28; TRBD1 agrees at 9 bases. CDR1 and CDR2 (germline): MDHEN, SYDVKM. The CDR3 is 13 amino acids.

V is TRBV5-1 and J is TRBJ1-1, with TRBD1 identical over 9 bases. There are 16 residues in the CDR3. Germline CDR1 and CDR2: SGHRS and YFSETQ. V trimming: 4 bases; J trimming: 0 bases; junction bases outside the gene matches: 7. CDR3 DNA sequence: TGCGCCAGCAGCCCCCGGGACAGGGATATGAACACTGAAGCTTTCTTT. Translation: CASSPRDRDMNTEAFF.

The CDR3 protein is CASSDGQGNSPLHF. The CDR3 DNA reads TGTGCCAGCAGTGATGGACAGGGGAATTCACCCCTCCACTTT. The chain links TRBV2 to TRBJ1-6, with 9 bases matching TRBD1. V was clipped by 3 bases and J by 7 bases; unmatched bases: 1. Germline V gene data show CDR1 as SNHLY and CDR2 as FYNNEI. The CDR3 consists of 14 residues.

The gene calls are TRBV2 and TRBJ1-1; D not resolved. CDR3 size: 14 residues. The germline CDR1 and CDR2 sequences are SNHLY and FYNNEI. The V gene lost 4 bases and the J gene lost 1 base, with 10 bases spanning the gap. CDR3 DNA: TGTGCCAGCAGTGTAGTTAGAAGGAACACTGAAGCTTTCTTT. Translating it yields CASSVVRRNTEAFF.

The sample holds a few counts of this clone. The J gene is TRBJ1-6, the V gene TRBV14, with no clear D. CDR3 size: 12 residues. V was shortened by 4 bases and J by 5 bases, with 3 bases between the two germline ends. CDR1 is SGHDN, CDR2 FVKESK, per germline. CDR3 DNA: TGTGCCAGCAGCCTCAATAATTCACCCCTCCACTTT. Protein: CASSLNNSPLHF.

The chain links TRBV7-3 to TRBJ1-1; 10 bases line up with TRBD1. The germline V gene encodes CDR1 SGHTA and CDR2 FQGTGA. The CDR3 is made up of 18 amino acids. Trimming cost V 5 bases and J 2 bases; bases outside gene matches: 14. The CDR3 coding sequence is TGTGCCAGCAGCCTACAGGGCTTGGGGACAGGGGTTAACACTGAAGCTTTCTTT. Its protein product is CASSLQGLGTGVNTEAFF.

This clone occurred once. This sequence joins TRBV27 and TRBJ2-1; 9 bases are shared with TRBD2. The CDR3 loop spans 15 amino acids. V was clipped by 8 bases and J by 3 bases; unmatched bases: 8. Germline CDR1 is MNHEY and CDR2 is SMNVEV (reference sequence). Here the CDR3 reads CASGSGTSIYNEQFF. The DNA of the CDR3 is TGTGCCAGCGGCTCCGGGACTAGCATCTACAATGAGCAGTTCTTC.

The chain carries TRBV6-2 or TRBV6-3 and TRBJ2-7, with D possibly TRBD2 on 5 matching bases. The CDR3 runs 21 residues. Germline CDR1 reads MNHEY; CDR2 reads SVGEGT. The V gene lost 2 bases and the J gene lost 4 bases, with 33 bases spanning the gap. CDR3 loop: CASSYNLRSSLANPQFYEQYF. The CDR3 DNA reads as TGTGCCAGCAGTTACAACCTCCGTAGTTCTTTAGCGAACCCGCAGTTTTACGAGCAGTACTTC.

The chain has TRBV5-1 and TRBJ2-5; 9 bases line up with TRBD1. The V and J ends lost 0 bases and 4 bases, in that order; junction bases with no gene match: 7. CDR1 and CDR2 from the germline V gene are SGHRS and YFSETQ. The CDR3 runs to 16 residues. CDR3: CASSLAGTGPGETQYF. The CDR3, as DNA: TGCGCCAGCAGCTTGGCCGGGACAGGGCCTGGAGAGACCCAGTACTTC.

The CDR3 here is CASSIADTGNTIYF. The DNA of the CDR3 is TGTGCCAGTAGTATTGCGGATACTGGAAACACCATATATTTT. The rearrangement links TRBV19 to TRBJ1-3; unclear D gene. This CDR3 is 14 amino acids long. The germline V and J ends were trimmed by 3 bases and 2 bases, with 8 bases remaining between them. The germline V gene has CDR1 LNHDA and CDR2 SQIVND (reference sequence).

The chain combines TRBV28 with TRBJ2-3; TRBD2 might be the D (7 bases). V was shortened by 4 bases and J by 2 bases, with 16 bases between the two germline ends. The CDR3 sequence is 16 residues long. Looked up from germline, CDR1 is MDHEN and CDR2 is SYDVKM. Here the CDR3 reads CASSSFGGRLTDTQYF. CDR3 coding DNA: TGTGCCAGCAGTTCCTTCGGGGGGCGGCTCACAGATACGCAGTATTTT.

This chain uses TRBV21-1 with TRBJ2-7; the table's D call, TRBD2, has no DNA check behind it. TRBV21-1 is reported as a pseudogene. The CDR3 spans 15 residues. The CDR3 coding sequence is TGTGCCAGCAGCAAATACCCGATGAGCTCCTACGAGCAGTACTTC. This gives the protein CASSKYPMSSYEQYF.

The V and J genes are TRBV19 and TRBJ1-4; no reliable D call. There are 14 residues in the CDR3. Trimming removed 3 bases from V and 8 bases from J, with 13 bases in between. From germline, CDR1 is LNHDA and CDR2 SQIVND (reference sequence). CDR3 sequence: CASSMLYNQEKLFF. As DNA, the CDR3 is TGTGCCAGTAGTATGCTTTACAATCAGGAAAAACTGTTTTTT.

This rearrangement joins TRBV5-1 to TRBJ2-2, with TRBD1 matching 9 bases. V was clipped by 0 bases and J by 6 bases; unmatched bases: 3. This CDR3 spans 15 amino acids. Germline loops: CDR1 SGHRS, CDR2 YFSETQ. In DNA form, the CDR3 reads TGCGCCAGCAGCTTGGACAGGGGGCAAGCCGGGGAGCTGTTTTTT. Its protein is CASSLDRGQAGELFF.